This T cell receptor (beta chain) was profiled in a study of T cells in Graves' hyperthyroidism and ophthalmopathy. Using RNA transcripts as the source, TCR beta CDR3 regions were amplified. The study used the HTBI primer set for a first-round RT-PCR of the TCR CDR3. Via MiXCR, TCRdb re-called the multiplex PCR reads, giving one row per CDR3 protein. The table shows hundreds of thousands of distinct CDR3 sequences, with around 38% occurring only once. Looked up from germline, CDR1 is SNHLY and CDR2 is FYNNEI. V shed 7 bases and J 4 bases; nucleotides not matched to a gene: 6. The CDR3 length is 13 residues. This clonotype was seen once. A much more abundant neighbour one base away suggests this may be a read error.

The chain couples TRBV2 to TRBJ2-5; 7 positions agree with TRBD2. The TCR was taken from a man younger than 35 with Graves' hyperthyroidism. The sequenced material came from blood. This chain's CDR3 is CASKRRGLETQYF. The CDR3 region has the DNA TGTGCCAGCAAGCGGCGGGGGTTAGAGACCCAGTACTTC.